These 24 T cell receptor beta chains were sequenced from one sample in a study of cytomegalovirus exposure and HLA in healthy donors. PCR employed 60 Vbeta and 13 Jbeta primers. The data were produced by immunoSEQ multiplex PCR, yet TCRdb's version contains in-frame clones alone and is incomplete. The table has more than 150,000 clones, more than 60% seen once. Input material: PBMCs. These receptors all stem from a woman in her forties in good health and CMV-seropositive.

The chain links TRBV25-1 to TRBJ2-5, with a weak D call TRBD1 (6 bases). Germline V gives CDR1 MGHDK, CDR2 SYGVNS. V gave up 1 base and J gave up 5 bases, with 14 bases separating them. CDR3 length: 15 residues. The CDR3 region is CASSESPGEMETQYF. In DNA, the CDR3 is TGTGCCAGCAGTGAATCCCCAGGGGAAATGGAGACCCAGTACTTC.

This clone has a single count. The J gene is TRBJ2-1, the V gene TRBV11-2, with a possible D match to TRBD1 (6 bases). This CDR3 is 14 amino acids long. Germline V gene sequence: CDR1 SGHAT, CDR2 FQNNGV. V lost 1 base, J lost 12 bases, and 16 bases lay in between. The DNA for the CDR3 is TGTGCCAGCAGCTTAGGCCAGGGGAACCTAGGGCAGTTCTTC. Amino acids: CASSLGQGNLGQFF.

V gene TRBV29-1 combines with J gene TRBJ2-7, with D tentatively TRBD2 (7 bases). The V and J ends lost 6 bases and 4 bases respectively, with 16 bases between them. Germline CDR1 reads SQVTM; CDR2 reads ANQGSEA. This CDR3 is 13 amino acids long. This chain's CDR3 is CSVEGGSGYEQYF. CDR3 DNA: TGCAGCGTCGAGGGGGGTAGCGGGTACGAGCAGTACTTC.

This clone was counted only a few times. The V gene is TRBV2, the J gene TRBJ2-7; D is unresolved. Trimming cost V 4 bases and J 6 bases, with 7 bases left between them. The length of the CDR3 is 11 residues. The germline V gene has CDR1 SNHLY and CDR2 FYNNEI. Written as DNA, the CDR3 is TGTGCCAGCAGTGCGGTTGGCGAGCAGTACTTC. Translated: CASSAVGEQYF.

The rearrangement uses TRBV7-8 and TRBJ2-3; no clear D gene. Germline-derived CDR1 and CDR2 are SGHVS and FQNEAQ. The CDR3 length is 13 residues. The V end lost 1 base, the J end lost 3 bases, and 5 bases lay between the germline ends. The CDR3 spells CASSLDRTDTQYF. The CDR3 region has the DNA TGTGCCAGCAGCTTAGATCGTACAGATACGCAGTATTTT.

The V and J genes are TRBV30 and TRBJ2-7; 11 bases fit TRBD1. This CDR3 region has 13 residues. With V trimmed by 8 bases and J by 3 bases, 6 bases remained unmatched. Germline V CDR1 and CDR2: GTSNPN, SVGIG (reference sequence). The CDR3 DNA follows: TGTGCCCTGGGGACAGGGGGAAGCTACGAGCAGTACTTC. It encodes CALGTGGSYEQYF.

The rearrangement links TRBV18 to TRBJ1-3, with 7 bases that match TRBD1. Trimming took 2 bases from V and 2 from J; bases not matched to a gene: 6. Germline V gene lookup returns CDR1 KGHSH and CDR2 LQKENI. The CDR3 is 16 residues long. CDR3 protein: CASSPTGDSTGNTIYF. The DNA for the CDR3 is TGTGCCAGCTCACCAACCGGGGACAGCACTGGAAACACCATATATTTT.

The CDR3 DNA follows: TGTGCCAGCACCGTAACTAGCGGGGCAACCCAAGAGACCCAGTACTTC. Translation: CASTVTSGATQETQYF. The genes are TRBV7-9 and TRBJ2-5; TRBD2 matches 10 bases. Germline V CDR1 and CDR2: SEHNR, FQNEAQ (reference sequence). Trimming cost V 7 bases and J 1 base; bases outside gene matches: 9. There are 16 residues in the CDR3.

The CDR3 sequence: CASSRRDRSTDTQYF. The CDR3 bases are TGCGCCAGCAGCCGCCGGGACAGAAGCACAGATACGCAGTATTTT. The chain joins TRBV5-1 to TRBJ2-3, with 7 bases matching TRBD1. The ends lost 4 bases at V and 0 bases at J; junction bases unmatched: 5. The CDR3 totals 15 residues. The germline CDR1 and CDR2 sequences are SGHRS and YFSETQ. Variable domain in full (rest from reference TRBV5-1 and TRBJ2-3): KAGVTQTPRYLIKTRGQQVTLSCSPISGHRSVSWYQQTPGQGLQFLFEYFSETQRNKGNFPGRFSGRQFSNSRSEMNVSTLELGDSALYLCASSRRDRSTDTQYFGPGTRLTVL.

CDR3 coding DNA: TGTGCCAGCAGTGACACAGCTACCTACGAGCAGTACTTC. It codes for CASSDTATYEQYF. The J gene is TRBJ2-7, the V gene TRBV2; no clear D gene. V gave up 3 bases and J gave up 2 bases, with 8 bases separating them. The germline CDR1 and CDR2 sequences are SNHLY and FYNNEI. The CDR3 totals 13 residues.

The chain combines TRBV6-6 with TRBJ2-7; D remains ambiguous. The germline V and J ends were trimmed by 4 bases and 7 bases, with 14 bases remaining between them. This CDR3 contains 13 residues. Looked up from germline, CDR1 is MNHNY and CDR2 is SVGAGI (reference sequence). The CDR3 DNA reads TGTGCCAGCAGTTTTGAGGTGCAGTTGGAGCAGTACTTC. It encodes CASSFEVQLEQYF.

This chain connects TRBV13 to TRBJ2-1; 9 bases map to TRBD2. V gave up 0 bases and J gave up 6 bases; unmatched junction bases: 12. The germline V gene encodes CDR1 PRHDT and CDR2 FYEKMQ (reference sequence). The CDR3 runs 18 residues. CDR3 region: CASSLGGPVAGVGNEQFF. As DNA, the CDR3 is TGTGCCAGCAGCTTAGGAGGCCCTGTAGCGGGAGTGGGCAATGAGCAGTTCTTC.

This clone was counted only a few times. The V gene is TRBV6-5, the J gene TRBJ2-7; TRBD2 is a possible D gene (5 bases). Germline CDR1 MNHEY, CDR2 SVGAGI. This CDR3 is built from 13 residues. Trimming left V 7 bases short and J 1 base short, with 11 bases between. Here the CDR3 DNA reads TGTGCCAGCAAGGACTTATATTCCTACGAGCAGTACTTC. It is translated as CASKDLYSYEQYF.

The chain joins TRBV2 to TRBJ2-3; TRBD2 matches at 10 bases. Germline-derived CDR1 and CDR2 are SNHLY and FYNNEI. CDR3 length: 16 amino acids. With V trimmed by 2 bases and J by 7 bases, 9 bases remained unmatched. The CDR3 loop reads CASSENEAGGDYTQYF. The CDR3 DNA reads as TGTGCCAGCAGTGAAAACGAAGCGGGGGGGGACTATACGCAGTATTTT.

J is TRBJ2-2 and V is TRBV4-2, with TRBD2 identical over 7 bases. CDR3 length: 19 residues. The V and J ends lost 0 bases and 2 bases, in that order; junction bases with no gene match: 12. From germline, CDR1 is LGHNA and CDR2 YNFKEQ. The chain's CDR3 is CASSQEFRVAGANTGELFF. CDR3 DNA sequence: TGTGCCAGCAGCCAAGAATTTAGAGTCGCGGGAGCCAACACCGGGGAGCTGTTTTTT.

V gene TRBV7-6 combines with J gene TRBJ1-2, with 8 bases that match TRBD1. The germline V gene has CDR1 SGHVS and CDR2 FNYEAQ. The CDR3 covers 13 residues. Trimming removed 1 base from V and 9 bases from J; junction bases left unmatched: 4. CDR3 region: CASSLGQGSRYTF. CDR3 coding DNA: TGTGCCAGCAGCTTAGGACAGGGGAGTCGCTACACCTTC.

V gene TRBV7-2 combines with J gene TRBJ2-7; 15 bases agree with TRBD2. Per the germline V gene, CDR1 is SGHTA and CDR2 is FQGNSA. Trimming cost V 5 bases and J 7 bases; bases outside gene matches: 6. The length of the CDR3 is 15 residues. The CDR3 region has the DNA TGTGCCAGCAGCACAACCGGGACTAGCGGGAGGGAGCAGTACTTC. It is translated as CASSTTGTSGREQYF.

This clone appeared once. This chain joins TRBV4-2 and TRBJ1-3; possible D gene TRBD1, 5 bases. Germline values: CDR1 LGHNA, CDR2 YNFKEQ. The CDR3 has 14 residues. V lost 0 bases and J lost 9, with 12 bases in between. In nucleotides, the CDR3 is TGTGCCAGCAGCCAAGAGACCCAAAGGGGCACCATATATTTT. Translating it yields CASSQETQRGTIYF.

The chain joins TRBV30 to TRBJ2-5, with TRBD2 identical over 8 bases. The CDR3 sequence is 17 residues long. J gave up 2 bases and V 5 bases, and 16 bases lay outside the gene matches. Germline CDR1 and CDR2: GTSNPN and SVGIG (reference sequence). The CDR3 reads CAWAPGLGYLEQETQYF. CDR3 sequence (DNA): TGTGCCTGGGCCCCGGGACTAGGGTACTTAGAACAAGAGACCCAGTACTTC.

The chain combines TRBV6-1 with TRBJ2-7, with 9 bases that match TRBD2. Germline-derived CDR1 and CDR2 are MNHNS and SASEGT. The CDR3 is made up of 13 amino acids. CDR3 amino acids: CASRREGLHEQYF. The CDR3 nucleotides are TGTGCTAGCCGGCGGGAGGGCCTCCACGAGCAGTACTTC.

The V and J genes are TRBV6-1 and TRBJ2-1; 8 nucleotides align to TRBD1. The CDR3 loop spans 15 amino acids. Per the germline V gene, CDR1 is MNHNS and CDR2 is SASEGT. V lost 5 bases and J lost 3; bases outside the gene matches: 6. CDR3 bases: TGTGCCAGCAGTCAAGGACAGGGATACTACAATGAGCAGTTCTTC. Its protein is CASSQGQGYYNEQFF.

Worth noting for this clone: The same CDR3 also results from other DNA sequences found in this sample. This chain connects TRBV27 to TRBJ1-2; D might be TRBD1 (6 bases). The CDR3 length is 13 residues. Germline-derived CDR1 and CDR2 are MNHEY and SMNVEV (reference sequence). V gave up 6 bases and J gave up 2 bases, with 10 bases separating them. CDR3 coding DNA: TGTGCCAGCAGCCTAGGACAGAACTATGGCTACACCTTC. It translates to CASSLGQNYGYTF.

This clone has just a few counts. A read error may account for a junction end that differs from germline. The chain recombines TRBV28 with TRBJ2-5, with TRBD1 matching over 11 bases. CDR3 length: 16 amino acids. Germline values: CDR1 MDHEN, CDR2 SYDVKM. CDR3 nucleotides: TGTGCCAGCAGTCAGGGACAGGGGGGCCCCCAAGAAACCCAGTACTTC. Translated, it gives CASSQGQGGPQETQYF.

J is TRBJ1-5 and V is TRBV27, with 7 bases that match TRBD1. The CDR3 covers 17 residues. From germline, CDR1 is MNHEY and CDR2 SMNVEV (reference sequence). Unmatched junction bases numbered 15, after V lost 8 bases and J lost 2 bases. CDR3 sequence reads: CASRPMEGGLRNQPQHF. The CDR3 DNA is TGTGCCAGCCGGCCTATGGAAGGGGGCCTGCGCAATCAGCCCCAGCATTTT.